The T cell receptor (beta chain) under discussion was sequenced for a study of OX40 agonist ivuxolimab in advanced cancers. The length of the CDR3 is 12 residues. Per the germline V gene, CDR1 is MNHNS and CDR2 is SASEGT. V was shortened by 3 bases and J by 9 bases, with 9 bases between the two germline ends. The method was immunoSEQ multiplex PCR; TCRdb's version includes in-frame clones alone and lacks a portion of them. Among over 95,000 clones listed, 75% to 95% were seen once. The starting material was CD4+ or CD8+ T cells sorted from blood, obtained in a trial of the OX40 agonist ivuxolimab. This chain joins TRBV6-1 and TRBJ2-4, with D unclear. The source of this sequence is an adult with an advanced solid tumor such as melanoma, head and neck, liver or kidney cancer. This CDR3 is CASSETLGIQYF. DNA for the CDR3: TGTGCCAGCAGTGAGACTTTGGGCATTCAGTACTTC.